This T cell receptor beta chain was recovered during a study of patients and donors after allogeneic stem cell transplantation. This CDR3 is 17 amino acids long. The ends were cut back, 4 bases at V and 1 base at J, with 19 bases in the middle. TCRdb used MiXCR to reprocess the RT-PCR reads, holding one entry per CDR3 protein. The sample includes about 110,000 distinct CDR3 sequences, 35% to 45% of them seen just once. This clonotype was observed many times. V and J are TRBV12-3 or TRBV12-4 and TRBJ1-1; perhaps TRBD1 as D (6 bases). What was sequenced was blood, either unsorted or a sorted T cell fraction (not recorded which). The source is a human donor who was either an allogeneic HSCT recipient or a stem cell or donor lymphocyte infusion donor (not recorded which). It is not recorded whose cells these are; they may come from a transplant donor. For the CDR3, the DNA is TGTGCCAGCAGTTATGGGGTGGTGGGCAGGGGGAACACTGAAGCTTTCTTT. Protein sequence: CASSYGVVGRGNTEAFF.